This TCR beta chain is drawn from a study of long-term antiretroviral therapy in people with HIV (dated by TCRdb to the early 2020s). Turning to the overall study: The earliest samples were collected roughly a decade before the 2015 WHO recommendation for immediate ART, at a time when ART was usually postponed until CD4 counts fell. Whether ART initiation and durable HIV suppression were associated with changes in peripheral blood TRB repertoire composition and diversity was tested in a retrospective serial study. The cohort contributed roughly 200 cryopreserved PBMC samples from a few dozen adults with confirmed HIV infection, collected serially over a mean of approximately 6 years (range 1-12). About 35% of the 30 participants with HIV were female. No cross-contamination during QIAcube processing was shown when test extractions of a monoclonal T-cell line were performed alongside a few dozen polyclonal samples.

V and J lose 4 bases and 2 bases, and a span of 6 bases separates them. The CDR3 numbers 12 residues from cysteine through phenylalanine. CDR3 DNA only is kept here, 36 bases in frame from base 1. From the germline V gene, CDR1 is MDHEN and CDR2 is SYDVKM. With regard to this clone: No cognate antigen has been identified for it. Per-base quality was not reported, and no clone a single base away is much larger than it.

Participants were included only if at least one PBMC sample before ART initiation and at least two post-ART samples were available. Every participant with HIV received treatment in the United States of America. Before DNA extraction, cryopreserved samples of roughly 0.9-11 million PBMC were thawed and then washed. At the time of the earliest PBMC sample, participants with HIV were aged between roughly 23 and 60 years. PBMC samples were contributed by each participant from 1-4 timepoints before ART initiation and 2-8 timepoints after ART initiation, with a median of 7 samples. For every participant, serial HIV viral load, CD4+ T-cell count, ART history and demographic data were obtained. Using a Qiagen kit on a QIAcube, genomic DNA was extracted from unsorted PBMC, with samples processed in batches of 12. Sequencing of the TRB variable region was done with the immunoSEQ hsTCRB v3.0 assay at survey level resolution. The target sequencing depth for TRB was about 40,000-55,000 T-cell genomes per sample. TRB libraries were pooled and sequenced on an Illumina MiSeq using a v3 150-cycle kit. The original methods were these. Analysis of repertoires was carried out in R inside a reproducible Nextflow workflow spanning QC, data transformation and analysis. LymphoSeq2, an R package for exploring AIRR-Seq data, was used to implement the custom analyses. After excluding a few samples that yielded fewer than 5000 total TRB sequences, fewer than 200 HIV repertoires remained for analysis. Among the 180 to 200 retained HIV repertoires, 59 were collected before ART initiation and fewer than 150 were collected after ART initiation. Repertoires were downsampled to 5000 TRB nucleotide sequences, with summary statistics averaged over 100 downsampling iterations. Only TRB sequences with CDR3 regions of at least seven amino acids were retained for analysis. A Shannon entropy-derived clonality score and the Gini coefficient were used to measure diversity. In repertoire networks, the top 5000 CDR3 amino acid sequences were linked whenever an edit distance of one separated two sequences. Antigen specificity groups and MHC restriction were predicted for TRB CDR3 amino acid sequences with GLIPH2. To flag known associations with CMV, EBV, HIV or tissue antigens, CDR3 amino acid sequences were compared against VDJdb and McPAS-TCR. Pre-ART, post-ART and control groups were compared with Wilcoxon signed-rank tests and Holm-Bonferroni correction. This immuneACCESS table, as held by TCRdb, lists in-frame sequences with V and J called but not all clones. Of the missing ones, under half trace to an unresolved V gene in checked studies; the others have no known cause. The V and J calls and the clone size are those of that table, but D and trimming were determined from the DNA. Here the sample has about 6,500 clones; approximately 85% occur a single time. The top ten hold under 3.5% of the sample.

Overall study outcomes, separate from this receptor: At every time point, the repertoire was dominated by expanded TRB clones first identified before ART initiation, although this dominance fluctuated and, in many PLHIV, declined after ART. CDR3 length ranges in HIV repertoires were narrower than in controls, and network structure suggested an antigen-experienced repertoire with only a slight naive shift after ART. Owing to limited PBMC availability, only the TCR beta chain was sequenced, without alpha chain pairing. Because pre-ART samples had limited cell numbers, unsorted PBMC were profiled rather than sorted CD4+ and CD8+ T cells. Inferences about post-ART repertoire changes are limited because no data were available on ART adherence, viral resistance or therapy changes. The samples were dated from the mid-2000s to the late 2010s, and the ART regimens that were used may be less effective than current ART regimens. Starting ART was linked to a significant rise in TRB diversity, yet even after long-term ART the diversity remained significantly lower than in transplant donor controls.

The rearrangement joined TRBV28 to TRBJ2-7; the D assignment is uncertain and may be TRBD1 or TRBD2, with 5 bases supporting each. This clonotype originated in a woman in her forties or fifties with HIV. The material sequenced was unsorted PBMCs, taken 3.7 years after starting antiretroviral therapy. CDR3 reads: CASSWGTYEQYF. The nucleotide sequence is given as TGTGCCAGCAGTTGGGGGACCTACGAGCAGTACTTC. Here the CDR3 is joined to the reference TRBV28 and TRBJ2-7 genes, and the full variable domain is: DVKVTQSSRYLVKRTGEKVFLECVQDMDHENMFWYRQDPGLGLRLIYFSYDVKMKEKGDIPEGYSVSREKKERFSLILESASTNQTSMYLCASSWGTYEQYFGPGTRLTVT.